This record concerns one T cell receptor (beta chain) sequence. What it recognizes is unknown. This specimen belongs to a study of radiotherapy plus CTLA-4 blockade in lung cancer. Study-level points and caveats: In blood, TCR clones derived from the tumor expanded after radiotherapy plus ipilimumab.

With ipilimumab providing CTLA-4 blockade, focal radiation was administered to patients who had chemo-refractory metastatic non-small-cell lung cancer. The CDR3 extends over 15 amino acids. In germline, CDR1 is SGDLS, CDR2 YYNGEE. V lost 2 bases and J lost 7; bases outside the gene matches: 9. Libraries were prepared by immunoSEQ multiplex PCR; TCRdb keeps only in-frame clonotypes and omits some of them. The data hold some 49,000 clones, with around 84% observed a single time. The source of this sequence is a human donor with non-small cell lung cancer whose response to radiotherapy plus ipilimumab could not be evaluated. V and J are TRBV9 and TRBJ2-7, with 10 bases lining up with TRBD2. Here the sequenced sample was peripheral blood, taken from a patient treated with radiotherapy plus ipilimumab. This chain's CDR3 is CASSVASGSGWEQYF. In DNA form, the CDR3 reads TGTGCCAGCAGCGTCGCTAGCGGGAGTGGGTGGGAGCAGTACTTC.